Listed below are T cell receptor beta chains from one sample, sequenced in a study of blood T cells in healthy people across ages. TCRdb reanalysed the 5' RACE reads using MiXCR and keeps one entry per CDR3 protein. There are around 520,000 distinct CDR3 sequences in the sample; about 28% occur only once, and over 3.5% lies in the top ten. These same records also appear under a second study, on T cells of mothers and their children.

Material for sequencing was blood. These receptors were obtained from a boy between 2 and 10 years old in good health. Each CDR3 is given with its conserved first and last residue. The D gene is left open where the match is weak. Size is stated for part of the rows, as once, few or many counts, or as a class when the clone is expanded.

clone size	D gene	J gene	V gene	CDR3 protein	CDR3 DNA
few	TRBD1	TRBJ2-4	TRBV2	CASWDRDIQYF	TGTGCCAGCTGGGACAGGGACATTCAGTACTTC
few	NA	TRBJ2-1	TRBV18	CASSPAGYNEQFF	TGTGCCAGCTCACCCGCCGGCTACAATGAGCAGTTCTTC
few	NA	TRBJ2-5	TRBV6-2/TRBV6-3	CASSYRARRPQETQYF	TGTGCCAGCAGTTATCGGGCCAGGAGACCCCAAGAGACCCAGTACTTC
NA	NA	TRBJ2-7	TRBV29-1	CSVDFGSEGAYEQYF	TGCAGCGTTGATTTCGGCTCAGAGGGTGCCTACGAGCAGTACTTC
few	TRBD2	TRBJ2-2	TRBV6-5	CASKRTSGGTGELFF	TGTGCCAGCAAGCGGACTAGCGGGGGCACCGGGGAGCTGTTTTTT
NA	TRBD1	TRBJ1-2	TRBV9	CASSHGQGAAPNYGYTF	TGTGCCAGCAGCCATGGACAGGGGGCCGCCCCTAACTATGGCTACACCTTC
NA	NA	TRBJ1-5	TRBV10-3	CAISGPGQPQHF	TGTGCCATCAGTGGGCCGGGTCAGCCCCAGCATTTT
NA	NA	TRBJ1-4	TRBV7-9	CASSYNGEGGEKLFF	TGTGCCAGCAGCTATAATGGGGAAGGAGGTGAAAAACTGTTTTTT
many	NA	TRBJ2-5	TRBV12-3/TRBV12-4	CASSLVKETQYF	TGTGCCAGCAGCTTAGTAAAAGAGACCCAGTACTTC
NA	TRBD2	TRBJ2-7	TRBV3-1	CASSHMTSGQMRGEQYF	TGTGCCAGCAGCCACATGACTAGCGGGCAGATGAGAGGCGAGCAGTACTTC
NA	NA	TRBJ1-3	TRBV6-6	CASSLGGSGGNTIYF	TGTGCCAGCAGCCTGGGGGGTTCTGGTGGAAACACCATATATTTT
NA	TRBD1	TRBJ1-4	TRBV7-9	CASSSDRLDEKLFF	TGTGCCAGCAGCTCGGACAGGTTGGATGAAAAACTGTTTTTT
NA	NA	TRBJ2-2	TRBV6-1	CASSPGSKNTGELFF	TGTGCCAGCAGTCCCGGGAGCAAGAACACCGGGGAGCTGTTTTTT
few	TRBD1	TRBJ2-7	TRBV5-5	CASSLAGGGVDEQYF	TGTGCCAGCAGCTTGGCAGGGGGCGGAGTGGACGAGCAGTACTTC
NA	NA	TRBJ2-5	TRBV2	CADSHEGSQETQYF	TGTGCGGATTCTCATGAGGGGAGCCAAGAGACCCAGTACTTC
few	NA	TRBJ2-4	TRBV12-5	CASGLLAKNIQYF	TGTGCTAGTGGCCTCCTAGCCAAAAACATTCAGTACTTC
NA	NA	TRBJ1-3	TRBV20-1	CSASGLQTSSGNTIYF	TGCAGTGCTAGCGGTCTCCAGACGAGCTCTGGAAACACCATATATTTT
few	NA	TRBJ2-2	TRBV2	CASSQMGGPGELFF	TGTGCCAGCAGCCAAATGGGGGGGCCTGGGGAGCTGTTTTTT
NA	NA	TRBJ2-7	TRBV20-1	CSARDRRIQHEQYF	TGCAGTGCTAGAGATAGACGGATACAGCACGAGCAGTACTTC
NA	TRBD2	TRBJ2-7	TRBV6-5	CASSFYGLANGGEQYF	TGTGCCAGCAGTTTCTACGGACTAGCGAATGGGGGCGAGCAGTACTTC
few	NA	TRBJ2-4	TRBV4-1	CASSQDRLAKNIQYF	TGCGCCAGCAGCCAAGATAGGCTAGCCAAAAACATTCAGTACTTC
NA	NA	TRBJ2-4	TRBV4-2	CASSGRLWGKNIQYF	TGTGCCAGCAGTGGCCGACTCTGGGGCAAAAACATTCAGTACTTC
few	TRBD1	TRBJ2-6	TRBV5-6	CASSWFPGQGWVNVLTF	TGTGCCAGCAGCTGGTTTCCGGGACAGGGTTGGGTCAACGTCCTGACTTTC
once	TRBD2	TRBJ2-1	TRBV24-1	CATSAGTTYNEQFF	TGTGCCACCAGTGCCGGGACTACCTACAATGAGCAGTTCTTC
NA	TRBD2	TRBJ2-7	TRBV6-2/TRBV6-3	CASSQTLATYEQYF	TGTGCCAGCAGCCAAACACTAGCGACCTACGAGCAGTACTTC
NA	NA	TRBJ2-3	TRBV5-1	CASSLAYFGGTDTQYF	TGCGCCAGCAGCTTGGCCTATTTTGGGGGCACAGATACGCAGTATTTT
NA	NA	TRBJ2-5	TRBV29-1	CSVKRGGGETQYF	TGCAGCGTTAAAAGAGGTGGGGGAGAGACCCAGTACTTC
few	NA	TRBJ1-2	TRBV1	CTSSRRDGKDGYTF	TGCACCAGCAGCCGCAGGGACGGTAAGGATGGCTACACCTTC
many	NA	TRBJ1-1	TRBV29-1	CSVLNTEAFF	TGCAGCGTTCTGAACACTGAAGCTTTCTTT
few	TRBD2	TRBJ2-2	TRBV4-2	CASSLWGTRFTGELFF	TGTGCCAGCAGCCTTTGGGGGACTAGGTTCACCGGGGAGCTGTTTTTT